This T cell receptor (beta chain) was sequenced during a study of CD8 T cells in Susac syndrome. Blood CD8+ and CD4+ T cells underwent high-throughput TCR beta sequencing. RNA amounts of about 0.5 to 1 ug underwent reverse transcription with random hexamers. The CDR3 of TCR beta was amplified by immunoSEQ multiplex PCR across 54 Vbeta and 13 Jbeta. TCRdb called the immunoSEQ multiplex PCR reads again in MiXCR, with one record for every CDR3 protein. Counted here are around 190,000 distinct CDR3 sequences, 94% occurring once; the ten biggest clones make up over 0.095%. CDR3 length: 16 residues. Germline V gives CDR1 LGHDT, CDR2 YNNKEL (reference sequence). The ends were cut back, 1 base at V and 0 bases at J, with 7 bases in the middle.

The chain uses TRBV3-1 and TRBJ2-6, with unresolved D. The material sequenced was CD4+ T cells from PBMCs. The receptor comes from a human donor with Susac syndrome. This chain's CDR3 is CASSQGALSGANVLTF. CDR3 DNA: TGTGCCAGCAGCCAAGGAGCGCTCTCTGGGGCCAACGTCCTGACTTTC.